At least ten counts were recorded for the clone carrying this TCR beta chain. TCRdb redid the calling of the RT-PCR reads with MiXCR, one entry per CDR3 protein. The table has roughly 940,000 distinct CDR3 sequences, under 20% seen once. The CDR3 extends over 14 amino acids. Trimming removed 5 bases at V and 3 bases at J, with 11 bases between. These data belong to a study of patients and donors after allogeneic stem cell transplantation. The sequence derives from a human donor who was either an allogeneic HSCT recipient or a stem cell or donor lymphocyte infusion donor (not recorded which). It is not recorded whose cells these are; they may come from a transplant donor. Sample: blood, either unsorted or a sorted T cell fraction (not recorded which). The chain recombines TRBV12-3 or TRBV12-4 with TRBJ2-1; D remains ambiguous. CDR3 DNA sequence: TGTGCCAGCAGTCCCTTTCTTATCTACAATGAGCAGTTCTTC. Translated, it gives CASSPFLIYNEQFF.